The 17 T cell receptor beta chains in this list originate from one sample, sequenced in a study of CD4 and CD8 cells across lung adenocarcinoma regions. A single record per CDR3 protein comes from TCRdb applying MiXCR to the PCR reads. The repertoire consists of under 13,000 distinct CDR3 sequences, with roughly 50% occurring once and the leading ten covering about 20%. Sample: CD4+ T cells from the center of a lung tumor. The receptors were gathered from a male donor with lung adenocarcinoma. The CD4 and CD8 labels of this study may be unreliable.

This clonotype was detected only a few times. The chain couples TRBV7-2 to TRBJ1-1, with D hard to call. Trimming took 5 bases from V and 6 from J, leaving 7 bases between them. Looked up from germline, CDR1 is SGHTA and CDR2 is FQGNSA. This CDR3 is 11 amino acids long. In nucleotides, the CDR3 is TGTGCCAGCAGCCCCAGTGCTGAAGCTTTCTTT. Its translation: CASSPSAEAFF.

In the case of this clonotype: Relative to the germline gene, one junction end is altered; a read error may explain this. The rearrangement uses TRBV7-2 and TRBJ2-5, with a weak D call TRBD1 (5 bases). The germline gives CDR1 SGHTA, CDR2 FQGNSA. The CDR3 has 12 amino acids. This CDR3 is CASSPQGDAQSF. In nucleotides, the CDR3 is TGTGCCAGCAGCCCCCAGGGTGACGCCCAGTCCTTC.

The chain joins TRBV4-1 to TRBJ1-2, with TRBD1 matching 11 bases. After removal of 4 bases from V and 2 bases from J, the junction contained 9 bases not matched to a gene. The V gene's germline CDR1 is MGHRA and CDR2 YSYEKL. This CDR3 comprises 17 residues. As DNA, the CDR3 is TGCGCCAGCAGCCCGAGACCCTGGACAGGGGGCAACTATGGCTACACCTTC. Encoded protein: CASSPRPWTGGNYGYTF.

This clonotype showed up many times. The V and J genes are TRBV4-1 and TRBJ2-5; 8 bases are shared with TRBD2. CDR1 is MGHRA and CDR2 is YSYEKL in the germline V gene. The length of the CDR3 is 15 residues. Losses at the gene ends were 0 bases for V and 5 bases for J; bases not matched to a gene: 5. As DNA, the CDR3 is TGCGCCAGCAGCCAAGAAGCGGGGGAGGAGGAGACCCAGTACTTC. Amino acid sequence: CASSQEAGEEETQYF.

This clonotype was detected many times. The junction departs from germline at one end; a sequencing error may be responsible. The chain carries TRBV4-1 and TRBJ2-5; 7 bases align to TRBD2. The CDR3 is 15 amino acids. Germline V gives CDR1 MGHRA, CDR2 YSYEKL. CDR3 amino acids: CASSQGGGTLSPGDF. CDR3 nucleotides: TGCGCCAGCAGCCAAGGGGGGGGGACTCTCTCCCCCGGGGACTTC.

The chain is built from TRBV11-3 and TRBJ2-1, with 9 bases that match TRBD1. The CDR3 extends over 16 amino acids. The trim removed 3 bases at V and 9 bases at J, leaving 12 bases unmatched. Germline CDR1 reads SGHNT; CDR2 reads YENEEA. The CDR3 protein is CASSLRPGQGFGEQFF. The CDR3 DNA reads TGTGCCAGCAGCTTGAGACCGGGACAGGGTTTTGGTGAGCAGTTCTTC.

Sample share makes this clonotype large. This sequence joins TRBV6-5 and TRBJ2-5, with 8 bases that match TRBD1. Trimming at V came to 6 bases and at J to 4 bases, leaving 13 bases not matched to a gene. The CDR3 consists of 16 residues. Germline V CDR1 and CDR2: MNHEY, SVGAGI. The chain's CDR3 is CASSSPGGPSPETQYF. The DNA for the CDR3 is TGTGCCAGCAGCTCCCCAGGGGGCCCTTCCCCAGAGACCCAGTACTTC.

This chain connects TRBV6-1 to TRBJ2-5; perhaps D is TRBD1 or TRBD2 (5 bases each). The CDR3 totals 13 residues. Trimming removed 3 bases from V and 11 bases from J, with 16 bases in between. CDR1 is MNHNS, CDR2 SASEGT, per germline. The CDR3 bases are TGTGCCAGCAGTGACAGGGACCAAGAGATTCAGTACTTC. Its protein is CASSDRDQEIQYF.

J is TRBJ2-3 and V is TRBV6-1, with D perhaps TRBD1 or TRBD2 (5 bases each). V shed 8 bases and J shed 9 bases, with 24 bases lying between them. The CDR3 is 15 amino acids. The germline V gene has CDR1 MNHNS and CDR2 SASEGT. CDR3 residues: CASPEGHSAKNTQYF. The CDR3 nucleotides read TGTGCCAGCCCCGAGGGGCACAGTGCCAAAAACACGCAGTATTTT.

About this clonotype itself: Since the CDR3 does not end with the conserved phenylalanine or tryptophan, this likely comes from a read error. The chain recombines TRBV6-5 with TRBJ2-1; D gene unclear. V was clipped by 2 bases and J by 10 bases, with 21 bases between them. CDR3 length: 16 residues. CDR1 is MNHEY, CDR2 SVGAGI, per germline. The CDR3 DNA is TGTGCCAGCAGTTACGGCGCAAGGCTAGTGGGCTACGAGCAGTTCTAC. It codes for CASSYGARLVGYEQFY.

The chain carries TRBV10-3 and TRBJ2-3; D tentatively reads TRBD1 or TRBD2 (5 bases each). CDR1 ENHRY and CDR2 SYGVKD come from the germline V gene. The CDR3 is 15 amino acids. V lost 11 bases and J 9 bases, leaving 27 bases between the germline ends. DNA of the CDR3: TGTGCCGCGGGTGACACGGGCCGGGACCAAGAGACGCAGTATTTT. Translating gives CAAGDTGRDQETQYF.

The rearrangement joins TRBV6-5 to TRBJ2-5, with TRBD1 as a possible D gene (6 bases). The DNA end lines up better with TRBJ2-1; the J call may be wrong. This CDR3 has 16 amino acids. Germline CDR1 MNHEY, CDR2 SVGAGI. CDR3 nucleotides: TGTGCCAGCAGTTACTCCTACGGACAGTTATACAATGAGCAGTTCTTC. Protein product: CASSYSYGQLYNEQFF.

V usage is TRBV5-1 and J usage is TRBJ2-3, with 7 positions matching TRBD2. The germline V gene encodes CDR1 SGHRS and CDR2 YFSETQ. The CDR3 totals 15 residues. With V trimmed by 5 bases and J by 0 bases, 6 bases remained unmatched. CDR3 in DNA: TGCGCCAGCAGGGTCAGGGACTATAGCACAGATACGCAGTATTTT. Translating it yields CASRVRDYSTDTQYF.

The rearrangement uses TRBV6-1 and TRBJ2-2; D unresolved. Trimming stripped 6 bases from V and 5 bases from J, with 10 bases between. Per the germline V gene, CDR1 is MNHNS and CDR2 is SASEGT. This CDR3 contains 13 residues. The CDR3 DNA reads as TGTGCCAGCAGGGGGTCTTGGACCGGGGAGCTGTTTTTT. Translating gives CASRGSWTGELFF.

V usage is TRBV27 and J usage is TRBJ1-1; tentative D call: TRBD1 (6 bases). The CDR3 consists of 16 residues. Germline loops: CDR1 MNHEY, CDR2 SMNVEV (reference sequence). The V end was cut by 3 bases, the J end by 0 bases, with 14 bases between. The DNA for the CDR3 is TGTGCCAGCAGTTTCTTAGGGGGGAGTTTGAACACTGAAGCTTTCTTT. As protein: CASSFLGGSLNTEAFF.

J is TRBJ2-5 and V is TRBV6-1; the D gene is possibly TRBD2 (5 bases). The better agreement between TRBJ2-7 and the DNA end casts doubt on the J call. This CDR3 spans 14 amino acids. Germline V gene data show CDR1 as MNHNS and CDR2 as SASEGT. The CDR3 DNA follows: TGTGCCAGCAGTGAAGCGTCGGGGATATACGAGCAGTACTTC. Translated: CASSEASGIYEQYF.

Relative to its sample, this clonotype is medium-sized. The rearrangement joins TRBV6-1 to TRBJ2-1, with a possible D match to TRBD2 (7 bases). The CDR3 contains 14 residues. Germline V gene sequence: CDR1 MNHNS, CDR2 SASEGT. Trimming stripped 8 bases from V and 13 bases from J, with 24 bases between. In DNA form, the CDR3 reads TGTGCCAGCGTCAGACGGGGGGCCGGTGGGACCCAGTTCTTC. Translation gives CASVRRGAGGTQFF.